Listed below are T cell receptor beta chains from one sample, sequenced in a study of glioma-infiltrating T cells. TCRdb itself ran the multiplex PCR reads through MiXCR, one entry per CDR3 protein. The sample has 170,000 or so distinct CDR3 sequences, roughly two fifths seen once. Sample: glioma tissue, nonneoplastic brain tissue, or PBMCs (not recorded which). The receptors come from a human donor with low-grade glioma or glioblastoma, undergoing nonglioma brain surgery, or in good health (not recorded which). Both conserved end residues are part of each CDR3. Fields, in order: J gene, D gene, V gene, clone size, CDR3 DNA, CDR3 protein. The D gene is left open where the match is weak. Clone size is not always given. Where it is, it says once, few, many or a class for expanded clones.

J gene: TRBJ2-3
D gene: NA
V gene: TRBV2
clone size: few
CDR3 DNA: TGTGCCAGACGTACCCTAGAGACAGATACGCAGTATTTT
CDR3 protein: CARRTLETDTQYF

J gene: TRBJ2-5
D gene: NA
V gene: TRBV20-1
clone size: many
CDR3 DNA: TGCAGTGCTAGAGATTTTAGGGCTTCGGAAGAGACCCAGTACTTC
CDR3 protein: CSARDFRASEETQYF

J gene: TRBJ2-3
D gene: TRBD2
V gene: TRBV28
clone size: NA
CDR3 DNA: TGTGCCAGCAGTTTAGCGGGAGTGTACACGCAGTATTTT
CDR3 protein: CASSLAGVYTQYF

J gene: TRBJ1-1
D gene: NA
V gene: TRBV12-3/TRBV12-4
clone size: NA
CDR3 DNA: TGTGCCAGCAGCGGTGACGAGAACACTGAAGATTTCTTT
CDR3 protein: CASSGDENTEDFF

J gene: TRBJ2-1
D gene: NA
V gene: TRBV20-1
clone size: NA
CDR3 DNA: TGCAGTGCTAGTAAAAATGAGCAGTTCTTC
CDR3 protein: CSASKNEQFF

J gene: TRBJ2-7
D gene: TRBD1
V gene: TRBV7-2
clone size: many
CDR3 DNA: TGTGCCAGCAGCTTGCAGGGGGCTACCTACGAGCAGTACTTC
CDR3 protein: CASSLQGATYEQYF

J gene: TRBJ1-1
D gene: NA
V gene: TRBV6-6
clone size: many
CDR3 DNA: TGTGCCAGCAGTTACGAGGGGAGGAACACTGAAGCTTTCTTT
CDR3 protein: CASSYEGRNTEAFF

J gene: TRBJ2-2
D gene: NA
V gene: TRBV19
clone size: few
CDR3 DNA: TGTGCCAGTAGTATTTCCGGGCGTCGGGACACCGGGGAGCTGTTTTTT
CDR3 protein: CASSISGRRDTGELFF

J gene: TRBJ1-5
D gene: NA
V gene: TRBV6-1
clone size: NA
CDR3 DNA: TGTGCCAGCAGTGAAGAGGGCGGGGACCAGCATTTT
CDR3 protein: CASSEEGGDQHF

J gene: TRBJ1-2
D gene: NA
V gene: TRBV6-6
clone size: NA
CDR3 DNA: TGTGCCAGCAGTTACTCCCTCACGGAAGCCTATGGCTACACCTTC
CDR3 protein: CASSYSLTEAYGYTF

J gene: TRBJ2-2
D gene: TRBD2
V gene: TRBV7-6
clone size: few
CDR3 DNA: TGTGCCAGCAGCCCAAGCGGGAGGGCCGGGGCCGGGGAGCTGTTTTTT
CDR3 protein: CASSPSGRAGAGELFF

J gene: TRBJ2-1
D gene: TRBD2
V gene: TRBV4-1
clone size: NA
CDR3 DNA: TGCGCCAGCAGCCAAGGGATGGCGACAGGTTGGACTAGCGCAAACAATGAGCAGTTCTTC
CDR3 protein: CASSQGMATGWTSANNEQFF

J gene: TRBJ2-7
D gene: NA
V gene: TRBV28
clone size: NA
CDR3 DNA: TGTTCCAGCAGTTCTCCCCGGACTATCGGGAGTCTCGAGCAGTACTTC
CDR3 protein: CSSSSPRTIGSLEQYF

J gene: TRBJ1-2
D gene: NA
V gene: TRBV4-2
clone size: NA
CDR3 DNA: TGTGCCAGCAGCCAAGATCAAGTTTCGGGCTACACCTTC
CDR3 protein: CASSQDQVSGYTF

J gene: TRBJ2-7
D gene: TRBD1
V gene: TRBV7-8
clone size: NA
CDR3 DNA: TGTGCCAGCAGGCGCCCGGGACAGGGTTACGAGCAGTACTTC
CDR3 protein: CASRRPGQGYEQYF

J gene: TRBJ2-5
D gene: NA
V gene: TRBV6-6
clone size: few
CDR3 DNA: TGTGCCAGCAGTTACTCGTCAGCTGGGGAAAAGACCCAGTACTTC
CDR3 protein: CASSYSSAGEKTQYF

J gene: TRBJ2-5
D gene: NA
V gene: TRBV2
clone size: few
CDR3 DNA: TGTGCCAGCAGTGAGACGGGCACCCAAGAGACCCAGTACTTC
CDR3 protein: CASSETGTQETQYF

J gene: TRBJ2-1
D gene: NA
V gene: TRBV29-1
clone size: few
CDR3 DNA: TGCAGCGTTGACAGGGCCAGAACAGGCAATGAGCAGTTCTTC
CDR3 protein: CSVDRARTGNEQFF

J gene: TRBJ1-6
D gene: NA
V gene: TRBV27
clone size: many
CDR3 DNA: TGTGCCAGCAGTCCCCACCGGGGTGCCTCCTCGAATTCACCCCTCCACTTT
CDR3 protein: CASSPHRGASSNSPLHF

J gene: TRBJ2-7
D gene: NA
V gene: TRBV6-2/TRBV6-3
clone size: NA
CDR3 DNA: TGTGCCAGCACTTGGGCTTTCGGCGAGCAGTACTTC
CDR3 protein: CASTWAFGEQYF

J gene: TRBJ2-3
D gene: NA
V gene: TRBV20-1
clone size: NA
CDR3 DNA: TGCAGTGCTAAACCTTCGGGGCCCACAGATACGCAGTATTTT
CDR3 protein: CSAKPSGPTDTQYF

J gene: TRBJ2-7
D gene: NA
V gene: TRBV6-1
clone size: NA
CDR3 DNA: TGTGCCAGCAGGTCGGCGGCAGGGGCAGGGAAGTCGTACTTC
CDR3 protein: CASRSAAGAGKSYF

J gene: TRBJ2-1
D gene: TRBD2
V gene: TRBV9
clone size: NA
CDR3 DNA: TGTGCCAGCAGCGATAAACTTACGGGACTAGCGGGAGTAGTGCAGTTCTTC
CDR3 protein: CASSDKLTGLAGVVQFF

J gene: TRBJ2-1
D gene: TRBD2
V gene: TRBV4-1
clone size: many
CDR3 DNA: TGCGCCAGCAGCCCTAGAGCGGGACCATCCTACAATGAGCAGTTCTTC
CDR3 protein: CASSPRAGPSYNEQFF

J gene: TRBJ2-4
D gene: NA
V gene: TRBV6-1
clone size: many
CDR3 DNA: TGTGCCAGCACTAGCAGTGTGGGAGGAAAATTAGCCAAAAACATTCAGTACTTC
CDR3 protein: CASTSSVGGKLAKNIQYF

J gene: TRBJ2-1
D gene: NA
V gene: TRBV7-9
clone size: NA
CDR3 DNA: TGTGCCAGCAGCTTTCAAGCCCCCCTTCTCGACAATGAGCAGTTCTTC
CDR3 protein: CASSFQAPLLDNEQFF

J gene: TRBJ1-1
D gene: NA
V gene: TRBV18
clone size: few
CDR3 DNA: TGTGCCAGCTCAACACAGGCGAAAGGGAACACTGAAGCTTTCTTT
CDR3 protein: CASSTQAKGNTEAFF

J gene: TRBJ2-3
D gene: NA
V gene: TRBV20-1
clone size: NA
CDR3 DNA: TGCAGCGCTAGAGTGCAGCAAGATACGCAGTATTTT
CDR3 protein: CSARVQQDTQYF

J gene: TRBJ2-7
D gene: NA
V gene: TRBV19
clone size: few
CDR3 DNA: TGTGCCAGTAGTATCTATGAAGGGTACGAGCAGTACTTC
CDR3 protein: CASSIYEGYEQYF

J gene: TRBJ1-6
D gene: NA
V gene: TRBV3-1
clone size: NA
CDR3 DNA: TGTGCCAGCAGTCTCCGAAGGACGGCACCCCTCCACTTT
CDR3 protein: CASSLRRTAPLHF

J gene: TRBJ2-7
D gene: NA
V gene: TRBV6-9
clone size: NA
CDR3 DNA: TGTGCCAGCAGTTACGGTCGGGCCAGCCTTGGGAAGTACTTC
CDR3 protein: CASSYGRASLGKYF

J gene: TRBJ1-5
D gene: TRBD1
V gene: TRBV20-1
clone size: NA
CDR3 DNA: TGCAGTGCTGGAGGACAGGGGTTCGGTCAGCCCCAGCATTTT
CDR3 protein: CSAGGQGFGQPQHF

J gene: TRBJ1-5
D gene: NA
V gene: TRBV28
clone size: once
CDR3 DNA: TGTGCCAGCAGTCCCCAGGTGGCTGCGGGGCAGCCCCATCATTTT
CDR3 protein: CASSPQVAAGQPHHF

J gene: TRBJ2-1
D gene: NA
V gene: TRBV5-1
clone size: few
CDR3 DNA: TGCGCCAGCAGCTTGGAAGGCGGTGAGCAGTTCTTC
CDR3 protein: CASSLEGGEQFF

J gene: TRBJ2-7
D gene: TRBD1
V gene: TRBV19
clone size: NA
CDR3 DNA: TGTGCCAGTAGTACTTCCGGGACAGGGACCGAGCAGTACTTC
CDR3 protein: CASSTSGTGTEQYF

J gene: TRBJ2-7
D gene: NA
V gene: TRBV28
clone size: many
CDR3 DNA: TGTGCCAGCAGCTTAGGACACCTATACGAGCAGTACTTC
CDR3 protein: CASSLGHLYEQYF

J gene: TRBJ2-7
D gene: TRBD2
V gene: TRBV14
clone size: few
CDR3 DNA: TGTGCCAGCAGCCAAGGTGTAGCGGGAGGGCGACGCGAGCAGTACTTC
CDR3 protein: CASSQGVAGGRREQYF

J gene: TRBJ1-6
D gene: NA
V gene: TRBV6-1
clone size: many
CDR3 DNA: TGTGCCAGCAGTAACCACGGGGAATCACCCCTCCACTTT
CDR3 protein: CASSNHGESPLHF

J gene: TRBJ2-1
D gene: NA
V gene: TRBV20-1
clone size: many
CDR3 DNA: TGCAGTGCGGAGGGACTTTATTACAATGAGCAGTTCTTC
CDR3 protein: CSAEGLYYNEQFF

J gene: TRBJ2-4
D gene: NA
V gene: TRBV2
clone size: few
CDR3 DNA: TGTGCCAGCAGTGAAGGCATTCAGTACTTC
CDR3 protein: CASSEGIQYF

J gene: TRBJ2-3
D gene: TRBD2
V gene: TRBV27
clone size: many
CDR3 DNA: TGTGCCAGCAGAAGCGGGAGGAGGACAGATACGCAGTATTTT
CDR3 protein: CASRSGRRTDTQYF

J gene: TRBJ2-7
D gene: NA
V gene: TRBV30
clone size: NA
CDR3 DNA: TGTGCCTGGATTAGTGAGTACGAGCAGTACTTC
CDR3 protein: CAWISEYEQYF

J gene: TRBJ2-2
D gene: NA
V gene: TRBV19
clone size: NA
CDR3 DNA: TGTGCCAGTACACCTGGCGGGGAGCTGCTTTTT
CDR3 protein: CASTPGGELLF

J gene: TRBJ1-1
D gene: NA
V gene: TRBV5-4
clone size: NA
CDR3 DNA: TGTGCCAGCAGCTCTAAACAAAGGGACCCGAACACTGAAGCTTTCTTT
CDR3 protein: CASSSKQRDPNTEAFF

J gene: TRBJ2-7
D gene: NA
V gene: TRBV20-1
clone size: many
CDR3 DNA: TGCAGTGCTAGACCCGGGACCGTAGACTACGAGCAGTACTTC
CDR3 protein: CSARPGTVDYEQYF

J gene: TRBJ1-5
D gene: TRBD1
V gene: TRBV6-1
clone size: NA
CDR3 DNA: TGTGCCAGCTCGTCCGGGACAGATAATCAGCCCCAGCATTTT
CDR3 protein: CASSSGTDNQPQHF

J gene: TRBJ1-6
D gene: NA
V gene: TRBV25-1
clone size: many
CDR3 DNA: TGTGCCAGCAGTGAAAGTAGTGAGGCAAATTCACCCCTCCACTTT
CDR3 protein: CASSESSEANSPLHF

J gene: TRBJ2-4
D gene: NA
V gene: TRBV4-2
clone size: few
CDR3 DNA: TGTGCCAGCAGCCAAGAGTTGGTGTCAGACCCGAACATTCAGTACTTC
CDR3 protein: CASSQELVSDPNIQYF

J gene: TRBJ2-1
D gene: NA
V gene: TRBV27
clone size: many
CDR3 DNA: TGTGCCAGCAGTTTAACGACTAGTTGGGGCGGTGAGCAGTTCTTC
CDR3 protein: CASSLTTSWGGEQFF

J gene: TRBJ2-1
D gene: TRBD2
V gene: TRBV7-2
clone size: NA
CDR3 DNA: TGTGCCAGCAGCTTTCTAGCGGGAGGGGTAAATGAGCAGTTCTTC
CDR3 protein: CASSFLAGGVNEQFF

J gene: TRBJ2-5
D gene: NA
V gene: TRBV28
clone size: few
CDR3 DNA: TGTGCCAGCAGTCTGCAGAGAGAGACCCAGTACTTC
CDR3 protein: CASSLQRETQYF

J gene: TRBJ1-1
D gene: TRBD1
V gene: TRBV6-2/TRBV6-3
clone size: NA
CDR3 DNA: TGTGCCAGCAGTATCTGGACAGGGGCGGAGGCTCTCTTT
CDR3 protein: CASSIWTGAEALF

J gene: TRBJ1-3
D gene: NA
V gene: TRBV20-1
clone size: NA
CDR3 DNA: TGCAGTGCTAGGGACCAATTCTCTGGAAACAGCATATATTTT
CDR3 protein: CSARDQFSGNSIYF